The sequence of this TCR beta chain was determined in a study of T cells after yellow fever vaccination. Whole-study results and caveats: The study re-detected most primary-vaccination clones after the booster (around 96% CD4, approximately 88% CD8).

Germline CDR1 SGHKS, CDR2 YYEKEE (reference sequence). Trimming at V came to 3 bases and at J to 3 bases, leaving 6 bases not matched to a gene. The CDR3 loop spans 16 amino acids. MiXCR was run by TCRdb on the 5' RACE reads, yielding one entry per CDR3 protein. Among hundreds of thousands of distinct CDR3 sequences listed, roughly 12% were seen once. This clonotype has at least ten counts. What it binds is not known. V usage is TRBV5-5 and J usage is TRBJ2-5; 12 nucleotides align to TRBD2. The sequence derives from a man younger than 40 who received the YFV17D yellow fever vaccine. The sequences come from PBMCs, collected on the day of the yellow fever booster vaccination. The CDR3 bases are TGTGCCAGCAGCTCTGGGACTAGCGGGTCTAAAGAGACCCAGTACTTC. Protein sequence: CASSSGTSGSKETQYF.